This entry lists 5 T cell receptor beta chains sequenced from one sample in a study of cytomegalovirus exposure and HLA in healthy donors. The PCR used 60 Vbeta and 13 Jbeta primers. Measured with immunoSEQ multiplex PCR; TCRdb has only the in-frame clones, and not every one. The sample lists 160,000 or so clones, roughly 85% occurring once. Sequenced material: PBMCs. The receptors come from a male donor in good health and CMV-seropositive.

In this sample, this clone turned up once. This chain joins TRBV6-4 and TRBJ2-3; D perhaps matches TRBD2 (6 bases). This CDR3 spans 12 amino acids. Germline assignment: CDR1 MRHNA and CDR2 SNTAGT. V was shortened by 6 bases and J by 4 bases, with 8 bases between the two germline ends. CDR3 sequence: CASSPGADTQYF. CDR3 DNA sequence: TGTGCCAGCAGCCCGGGGGCAGATACGCAGTATTTT.

The J gene is TRBJ2-5, the V gene TRBV5-6; tentatively, D is TRBD2 (6 bases). Per the germline V gene, CDR1 is SGHDT and CDR2 is YYEEEE. V was pared by 5 bases and J by 4 bases, with 15 bases between. The CDR3 runs to 14 residues. The CDR3 sequence is CASRDRQGGETQYF. CDR3 coding DNA: TGTGCCAGCAGGGATCGGCAGGGAGGAGAGACCCAGTACTTC.

The chain carries TRBV5-4 and TRBJ2-2; D perhaps matches TRBD1 (6 bases). V was trimmed by 4 bases and J by 0 bases, leaving 7 bases between them. The length of the CDR3 is 14 residues. Per germline, CDR1 SGHNT and CDR2 YYREEE (reference sequence). As DNA, the CDR3 is TGTGCCAGCAGCCGGACAGCGAACACCGGGGAGCTGTTTTTT. This encodes CASSRTANTGELFF.

This clone was observed a single time. V and J are TRBV19 and TRBJ2-5, with D perhaps matching TRBD2 (6 bases). The germline V gene encodes CDR1 LNHDA and CDR2 SQIVND (reference sequence). The CDR3 contains 13 residues. V was cut by 6 bases and J by 7 bases, with 15 bases left in between. CDR3 in amino acids: CASSGGSPGTQYF. DNA for the CDR3: TGTGCCAGTAGCGGGGGATCTCCGGGGACCCAGTACTTC.

The chain combines TRBV29-1 with TRBJ1-3; D may be TRBD1 (6 bases). Germline V gene data show CDR1 as SQVTM and CDR2 as ANQGSEA. The CDR3 totals 13 residues. Trimming pared 5 bases from V and 6 bases from J, leaving 14 bases between. The CDR3 sequence: CSVSDRRKNTIYF. The CDR3 region has the DNA TGCAGCGTTTCCGACAGGAGAAAAAACACCATATATTTT.